Listed here are 26 T cell receptor beta chains from one sample, sequenced in a study of T cell responses to AZD1222 COVID-19 vaccine. Profiled with immunoSEQ multiplex PCR; TCRdb holds only in-frame clones, not every one. The sample consists of tens of thousands of clones, approximately 89% of them appearing once. The material was peripheral blood, obtained 28 days after the second AZD1222 dose. These receptors were collected from an adult who received the AZD1222 COVID-19 vaccine.

The J gene is TRBJ1-6, the V gene TRBV2; the D is unclear. Germline CDR1 SNHLY, CDR2 FYNNEI. Between the trimmed V and J ends, which lost 7 bases and 6 bases, there was a span of 16 bases. This CDR3 is built from 15 residues. CDR3 loop: CASILVGKGNSPLHF. The CDR3 DNA follows: TGTGCCAGCATCCTGGTGGGGAAGGGTAATTCACCCCTCCACTTT.

The gene calls are TRBV9 and TRBJ2-1; the match to TRBD2 covers 12 bases. This CDR3 region has 17 residues. From germline, CDR1 is SGDLS and CDR2 YYNGEE. Trimming took 0 bases from V and 5 from J; bases not matched to a gene: 6. The DNA of the CDR3 is TGTGCCAGCAGCGTAGAGCCCCTAGCGGGGGGGGACAATGAGCAGTTCTTC. Amino acids: CASSVEPLAGGDNEQFF. Complete variable domain (other parts from reference TRBV9 and TRBJ2-1): DSGVTQTPKHLITATGQRVTLRCSPRSGDLSVYWYQQSLDQGLQFLIQYYNGEERAKGNILERFSAQQFPDLHSELNLSSLELGDSALYFCASSVEPLAGGDNEQFFGPGTRLTVL.

This chain links TRBV5-6 with TRBJ2-3; 7 nucleotides line up with TRBD2. The CDR3 covers 16 residues. CDR1 and CDR2 from the germline V gene are SGHDT and YYEEEE. V was clipped by 0 bases and J by 1 base; unmatched bases: 5. The CDR3 sequence: CASSLEGTTGTDTQYF. The CDR3 DNA sequence: TGTGCCAGCAGCTTGGAGGGGACTACGGGCACAGATACGCAGTATTTT.

This clone was counted a few times. This chain joins TRBV28 and TRBJ2-6, with TRBD1 identical over 9 bases. With V trimmed by 2 bases and J by 0 bases, 14 bases remained unmatched. Germline V gene sequence: CDR1 MDHEN, CDR2 SYDVKM. The CDR3 extends over 21 amino acids. The chain's CDR3 is CASSLLFFGRTGASGANVLTF. DNA of the CDR3: TGTGCCAGCAGTTTACTCTTTTTCGGGAGGACAGGGGCCTCTGGGGCCAACGTCCTGACTTTC.

The rearrangement uses TRBV5-4 and TRBJ2-5; the D is unclear. The CDR3 sequence is 13 residues long. The germline CDR1 and CDR2 sequences are SGHNT and YYREEE (reference sequence). V was pared by 5 bases and J by 5 bases, with 13 bases between. CDR3 DNA sequence: TGTGCCAGCAGTCAACCGGAACAGGAGACCCAGTACTTC. Translated, it gives CASSQPEQETQYF.

The J gene is TRBJ2-1, the V gene TRBV6-6; 8 nucleotides agree with TRBD1. The germline V gene has CDR1 MNHNY and CDR2 SVGAGI (reference sequence). This CDR3 contains 15 residues. V dropped 10 bases and J dropped 5; count of bases not matched to a gene: 13. The DNA for the CDR3 is TGTGCCATCGCCCCGGGACAGGCGTCCCACAATGAGCAGTTCTTC. This gives the protein CAIAPGQASHNEQFF.

The rearrangement joins TRBV15 to TRBJ2-7; 7 nucleotides align to TRBD1. The CDR3 consists of 15 residues. V dropped 0 bases and J dropped 3; count of bases not matched to a gene: 5. Per the germline V gene, CDR1 is LNHNV and CDR2 is YYDKDF (reference sequence). DNA of the CDR3: TGTGCCACCAGCAGAGAAACAGGGGTAGGCTACGAGCAGTACTTC. Amino acids: CATSRETGVGYEQYF.

The rearrangement links TRBV19 to TRBJ1-4, with 11 bases matching TRBD1. The J segment lost 8 bases and the V segment lost 5 bases, leaving 4 bases of the junction unmatched. The CDR3 is 14 amino acids. CDR1 and CDR2 (germline): LNHDA, SQIVND (reference sequence). For the CDR3, the DNA is TGTGCCAGTAGTCCGGACAGGGGGCGCGAAAAACTGTTTTTT. Translating gives CASSPDRGREKLFF.

The chain is built from TRBV30 and TRBJ1-5; TRBD1 aligns across 7 bases. Germline loops: CDR1 GTSNPN, CDR2 SVGIG (reference sequence). J lost 5 bases, V lost 2 bases, and 3 bases had no gene match. The CDR3 is 13 residues long. The CDR3 here is CAWSTGVDQPQHF. The CDR3 region has the DNA TGTGCCTGGAGTACAGGGGTTGATCAGCCCCAGCATTTT.

The chain uses TRBV9 and TRBJ2-5; D gene uncertain. The CDR3 covers 12 residues. Germline V CDR1 and CDR2: SGDLS, YYNGEE. Trimming took 3 bases from V and 4 from J, leaving 7 bases between them. CDR3 DNA: TGTGCCAGCAGCGCTTCGTTAGAGACCCAGTACTTC. It yields the protein CASSASLETQYF.

This chain joins TRBV19 and TRBJ2-3; D is uncertain. The V end lost 3 bases, the J end lost 6 bases, and 10 bases lay between the germline ends. The CDR3 totals 13 residues. CDR1 is LNHDA and CDR2 is SQIVND in the germline V gene (reference sequence). The CDR3 DNA reads TGTGCCAGTAGTATCCGGGTCATCGATACGCAGTATTTT. Translated, it gives CASSIRVIDTQYF.

CDR3 DNA sequence: TGTGCCAGCAGCTCACAGGGGGACACTGAAGCTTTCTTT. It codes for CASSSQGDTEAFF. V gene TRBV5-6 combines with J gene TRBJ1-1; 8 bases are shared with TRBD1. Germline-derived CDR1 and CDR2 are SGHDT and YYEEEE. V gave up 3 bases and J gave up 3 bases; unmatched junction bases: 1. The CDR3 runs to 13 residues.

The V call is TRBV5-4, the J call TRBJ2-5, with D tentatively TRBD1 or TRBD2 (5 bases each). This CDR3 is 15 amino acids long. The ends were cut back, 4 bases at V and 7 bases at J, with 20 bases in the middle. Germline-derived CDR1 and CDR2 are SGHNT and YYREEE (reference sequence). The CDR3 region is CASSPPGPRSGTQYF. The CDR3 nucleotides are TGTGCCAGCAGCCCCCCGGGACCGCGATCGGGGACCCAGTACTTC.

This chain connects TRBV27 to TRBJ2-1; D ambiguous. The CDR3 is 15 residues long. V lost 3 bases to trimming and J lost 0 bases, with 9 bases between them. Germline V lookup: CDR1 MNHEY, CDR2 SMNVEV (reference sequence). CDR3 nucleotide sequence: TGTGCCAGCAGTTTCGCGATACTCTCCTACAATGAGCAGTTCTTC. Protein product: CASSFAILSYNEQFF.

The V call is TRBV7-3, the J call TRBJ1-5; unclear D gene. This CDR3 has 13 amino acids. In germline, CDR1 is SGHTA, CDR2 FQGTGA. V was cut by 5 bases and J by 6 bases, with 11 bases left in between. In DNA, the CDR3 is TGTGCCAGCAGCGTAGAGGAGGGTCAGCCCCAGCATTTT. Protein product: CASSVEEGQPQHF.

The chain couples TRBV18 to TRBJ2-7; D call uncertain. Germline lookup yields CDR1 KGHSH and CDR2 LQKENI. This CDR3 is built from 13 residues. V was cut by 0 bases and J by 5 bases, with 8 bases left in between. CDR3 residues: CASSPPSQDEQYV. CDR3 in DNA: TGTGCCAGCTCACCACCCTCCCAGGACGAGCAGTACGTC.

The chain has TRBV7-6 and TRBJ1-5, with D uncertain. From germline, CDR1 is SGHVS and CDR2 FNYEAQ. V was pared by 2 bases and J by 0 bases, with 17 bases between. The CDR3 runs 18 residues. CDR3 sequence reads: CASSLRSGSLYSNQPQHF. The DNA for the CDR3 is TGTGCCAGCAGCTTACGGTCCGGGAGCCTGTATAGCAATCAGCCCCAGCATTTT. The full variable domain, rest sourced from reference TRBV7-6 and TRBJ1-5, is GAGVSQSPRYKVTKRGQDVALRCDPISGHVSLYWYRQALGQGPEFLTYFNYEAQQDKSGLPNDRFSAERPEGSISTLTIQRTEQRDSAMYRCASSLRSGSLYSNQPQHFGDGTRLSIL.

The chain carries TRBV15 and TRBJ1-1; D may be TRBD1 (5 bases). The germline CDR1 and CDR2 sequences are LNHNV and YYDKDF (reference sequence). This CDR3 has 13 residues. V shed 0 bases and J shed 7 bases, with 9 bases lying between them. Here the CDR3 DNA reads TGTGCCACCAGCAGAGATAACAGGCGTGAAGCTTTCTTT. It specifies CATSRDNRREAFF.

In this sample, this clone turned up once. This chain links TRBV27 with TRBJ1-1; D uncertain. The CDR3 is 15 amino acids. Deletions cut 6 bases from V and 6 bases from J, with 20 bases between. CDR1 MNHEY and CDR2 SMNVEV come from the germline V gene (reference sequence). The CDR3 loop reads CASSPLGEDLPEAFF. For the CDR3, the DNA is TGTGCCAGCAGCCCCCTGGGAGAAGACCTTCCTGAAGCTTTCTTT.

The chain is built from TRBV3-1 (or the pseudogene TRBV3-2) and TRBJ1-6, with D possibly being TRBD1 (5 bases). Germline V lookup: CDR1 LGHDT, CDR2 YNNKEL (reference sequence). The CDR3 has 17 residues. V lost 1 base to trimming and J lost 0 bases, with 10 bases between them. The chain's CDR3 is CASSQARTNSYNSPLHF. The DNA of the CDR3 is TGTGCCAGCAGCCAAGCCCGGACAAACTCCTATAATTCACCCCTCCACTTT.

The chain employs TRBV7-2 and TRBJ2-7; D is ambiguous. Germline-derived CDR1 and CDR2 are SGHTA and FQGNSA. This CDR3 spans 13 amino acids. Trimming left V 4 bases short and J 5 bases short, with 12 bases between. This chain's CDR3 is CASSSQPWDEQYV. CDR3 sequence (DNA): TGTGCCAGCAGCTCCCAGCCGTGGGACGAGCAGTACGTC.

This clone appeared a single time. V is TRBV27 and J is TRBJ2-1, with 13 bases that match TRBD2. The CDR3 sequence is 16 residues long. Germline V gene lookup returns CDR1 MNHEY and CDR2 SMNVEV (reference sequence). Trimming cost V 2 bases and J 4 bases; bases outside gene matches: 2. The CDR3 region is CASSLTSGGVYNEQFF. The CDR3 coding sequence is TGTGCCAGCAGTTTAACTAGCGGGGGGGTTTACAATGAGCAGTTCTTC.

The rearrangement joins TRBV11-3 to TRBJ2-2, with 7 positions matching TRBD1. The germline V gene has CDR1 SGHNT and CDR2 YENEEA. The CDR3 spans 17 residues. The V gene end was trimmed by 0 bases and the J gene end by 3 bases; junction bases not matched to a gene: 7. The CDR3 DNA reads TGTGCCAGCAGCTTAGATGGGGACAGCAGATACACCGGGGAGCTGTTTTTT. Its translation: CASSLDGDSRYTGELFF.

Here the CDR3 reads CASSSLVERGSGELFF. CDR3 in DNA: TGTGCCAGCAGCTCCTTGGTGGAGCGGGGGAGCGGGGAGCTGTTTTTT. The V gene is TRBV7-9, the J gene TRBJ2-2; 8 bases align to TRBD2. The CDR3 length is 16 residues. Germline lookup yields CDR1 SEHNR and CDR2 FQNEAQ (reference sequence). J gave up 7 bases and V 4 bases, and 11 bases lay outside the gene matches.

V and J are TRBV15 and TRBJ2-2, with D uncertain. Germline values: CDR1 LNHNV, CDR2 YYDKDF (reference sequence). The V gene lost 1 base and the J gene lost 5 bases, with 8 bases spanning the gap. The CDR3 contains 14 residues. The CDR3, as DNA: TGTGCCACCAGCAGAGGCTCAGAAACCGGGGAGCTGTTTTTT. Its translation: CATSRGSETGELFF.

V is TRBV14 and J is TRBJ1-3; tentative D call: TRBD1 (5 bases). This CDR3 is 14 amino acids long. V was trimmed by 10 bases and J by 0 bases, leaving 13 bases between them. CDR1 SGHDN and CDR2 FVKESK come from the germline V gene. In nucleotides, the CDR3 is TGTGCCACCCGGGACGGCAACTCTGGAAACACCATATATTTT. Protein: CATRDGNSGNTIYF. Variable domain in full (rest from reference TRBV14 and TRBJ1-3): EAGVTQFPSHSVIEKGQTVTLRCDPISGHDNLYWYRRVMGKEIKFLLHFVKESKQDESGMPNNRFLAERTGGTYSTLKVQPAELEDSGVYFCATRDGNSGNTIYFGEGSWLTVV.